This is a list of T cell receptor beta chains from one sample in a study of cytomegalovirus exposure and HLA in healthy donors. TCRdb keeps only in-frame clones here, not all; method: immunoSEQ multiplex PCR. The sample lists 80,000 to 95,000 clones, roughly 80% seen once, with about 1.9% in the top ten. What was sequenced was PBMCs. Every receptor here comes from a woman in her 30s in good health and CMV-seronegative. The CDR3 runs from the conserved cysteine through the conserved F or W. The D gene is left open where the match is weak. Part of the rows lack a size; the others show once, few, many or a class for expanded clones.

TRBV27	.	TRBD2	15	TRBJ2-1	TGTGCCAGCAACCTAGCGGGCAGCTCCTACAATGAGCAGTTCTTC	CASNLAGSSYNEQFF
TRBV5-1	.	.	14	TRBJ2-3	TGCGCCAGCAGCGGACAGCCTAGCACAGATACGCAGTATTTT	CASSGQPSTDTQYF
TRBV19	.	.	13	TRBJ1-5	TGTGCCAGTAGCGACAGTGTTAATCAGCCCCAGCATTTT	CASSDSVNQPQHF
TRBV5-1	.	TRBD1	16	TRBJ2-5	TGCGCCAGCAGCCCGGGTTGGGACAGGGGTCCCGAGACCCAGTACTTC	CASSPGWDRGPETQYF
TRBV2	.	.	12	TRBJ2-7	TGTGCCAGCAGCCGACAGCCCTACGAGCAGTACTTC	CASSRQPYEQYF
TRBV6-1	.	TRBD2	15	TRBJ2-7	TGTGCCAGCAGCCGGACTAGCGGACTCTTCTACGAGCAGTACTTC	CASSRTSGLFYEQYF
TRBV4-2	.	TRBD2	17	TRBJ2-3	TGTGCCAGCAGCCAACGCACTAGCGGGGAAAGCACAGATACGCAGTATTTT	CASSQRTSGESTDTQYF
TRBV6-1	few	.	13	TRBJ2-7	TGTGCCAGTAAGAAAAAGGAGGCATACGAGCAGTACTTC	CASKKKEAYEQYF
TRBV28	.	.	13	TRBJ2-7	TGTGCCAGCAGCCGCCCTAACTCGGGAGAGCAGTACTTC	CASSRPNSGEQYF
TRBV29-1	.	.	13	TRBJ2-5	TGCAGCGTTGCCCGAACCACTTTAGAGACCCAGTACTTC	CSVARTTLETQYF
TRBV6-5	.	.	12	TRBJ1-5	TGTGCCAGCAAGCAGGGGAATCAGCCCCAGCATTTT	CASKQGNQPQHF
TRBV7-2	.	.	14	TRBJ1-1	TGTGCCAGCAGCACCAGAGAGGGAGGCACTGAAGCTTTCTTT	CASSTREGGTEAFF
TRBV2	.	TRBD1	15	TRBJ1-2	TGTGCCAGCAGTGGAGAACAGGGGTTACTTGGAGGCTACACCTTC	CASSGEQGLLGGYTF
TRBV6-6	.	.	13	TRBJ1-5	TGTGCCAGCGGGCACAGGACCAATCAGCCCCAGCATTTT	CASGHRTNQPQHF
TRBV7-9	.	.	15	TRBJ2-5	TGTGCCAGCAGCTTAGCGGGCAAAGCAGCAGAGACCCAGTACTTC	CASSLAGKAAETQYF
TRBV6-1	.	TRBD1	16	TRBJ2-7	TGTGCCAGCAGTGAAGCCGGGACAGTTCTCGCCTACGAGCAGTACTTC	CASSEAGTVLAYEQYF
TRBV7-2	few	.	18	TRBJ2-1	TGTGCCAGCAGCTTTTCCCGGGACTCACTAAGCTCCTACAATGAGCAGTTCTTC	CASSFSRDSLSSYNEQFF
TRBV4-1	.	.	14	TRBJ2-5	TGCGCCAGCAGCCAAGTTCAGATCACGGAGACCCAGTACTTC	CASSQVQITETQYF
TRBV6-1	.	TRBD2	15	TRBJ2-7	TGTGCCAGCAGAATCGGGACTAGCGGGAGCTACGAGCAGTACTTC	CASRIGTSGSYEQYF
TRBV10-3	.	TRBD1	13	TRBJ1-5	TGTGCCGCCAGGGGGGAGGGCAATCAGCCCCAGCATTTT	CAARGEGNQPQHF
TRBV14	.	TRBD2	15	TRBJ2-5	TGTGCCAGCAGCCTGACTAGCGGGAGTATGGAGACCCAGTACTTC	CASSLTSGSMETQYF
TRBV6-5	.	.	13	TRBJ1-5	TGTGCCAGCAGTTACTCGGAGGGCCAGCCCCAGCATTTT	CASSYSEGQPQHF
TRBV28	.	.	16	TRBJ1-5	TGTGCCAGCAGTTGGTTAGTATTCCTCAGCAATCAGCCCCAGCATTTT	CASSWLVFLSNQPQHF
TRBV28	.	.	13	TRBJ2-1	TGTGCCAGCAGTTTATCCTTTCAGAATGAGCAGTTCTTC	CASSLSFQNEQFF
TRBV29-1	.	TRBD1	14	TRBJ1-1	TGCAGCGTTGTAGGGACAGTCATGAACACTGAAGCTTTCTTT	CSVVGTVMNTEAFF
TRBV6-5	.	.	15	TRBJ2-7	TGTGCCAGCAGTCCCTTTGCGGGCAGCTCCTACGAGCAGTACTTC	CASSPFAGSSYEQYF
TRBV19	few	TRBD2	14	TRBJ2-7	TGTGCCAGTAGACAAACTAGCGGGTCCTACGAGCAGTACTTC	CASRQTSGSYEQYF
TRBV11-1	.	.	13	TRBJ1-1	TGTGCCAGCAGCTACAGTTCGAACACTGAAGCTTTCTTT	CASSYSSNTEAFF
TRBV29-1	.	TRBD1	14	TRBJ2-7	TGCAGCGTACGACAGGGGGTGAGTTCCTACGAGCAGTACTTC	CSVRQGVSSYEQYF
TRBV6-1	.	.	14	TRBJ2-5	TGTGCCAGCAGCATTGTCAGGGTAGGGGAGACCCAGTACTTC	CASSIVRVGETQYF
TRBV27	once	.	17	TRBJ1-5	TGTGCCAGCAGTTTCCGAACCCCGCAGGGGAATAATCAGCCCCAGCATTTT	CASSFRTPQGNNQPQHF
TRBV7-2	.	TRBD2	15	TRBJ2-3	TGTGCCAGCAGCTTAGCGAAACTAGCGGGAGATACGCAGTATTTT	CASSLAKLAGDTQYF
TRBV18	.	.	16	TRBJ2-1	TGTGCCAGCTCACCAAGCGGGCAGACCCCCTACAATGAGCAGTTCTTC	CASSPSGQTPYNEQFF
TRBV6-6	.	TRBD1	14	TRBJ1-2	TGTGCCAGCAGTTACTCGACAGGGGCCTATGGCTACACCTTC	CASSYSTGAYGYTF
TRBV29-1	once	TRBD1	15	TRBJ1-2	TGCAGCGTGACCACCGGGACAGGGTCTTACTATGGCTACACCTTC	CSVTTGTGSYYGYTF
TRBV12-2	.	.	17	TRBJ2-7	TGTGCAAGTCGCTTAGAGTGGCTAGCGGGAAGGGGCCACGAGCAGTACTTC	CASRLEWLAGRGHEQYF
TRBV15	few	TRBD1	13	TRBJ1-6	TGTGCCACCAGCGGACAGGGGGAATCACCCCTCCACTTT	CATSGQGESPLHF
TRBV30	once	TRBD1	15	TRBJ2-5	TGTGCCTGGAGTACTCACAGGGGGTGGGAAGAGACCCAGTACTTC	CAWSTHRGWEETQYF
TRBV6-5	few	.	15	TRBJ2-1	TGTGCCAGCACGGGCGGGCCGATTTCCTACAATGAGCAGTTCTTC	CASTGGPISYNEQFF
TRBV19	.	.	16	TRBJ1-5	TGTGCCAGTAGTATAGAGCACTGGGCGGGAAATCAGCCCCAGCATTTT	CASSIEHWAGNQPQHF
TRBV30	.	.	13	TRBJ2-7	TGTGCCTGGAGTGTTATAGTAAGCGGCGAGCAGTACTTC	CAWSVIVSGEQYF
TRBV19	.	.	14	TRBJ1-1	TGTGCCAGTACTCGCCTTGGGCAGGGGCGGGTAGCTTTCTTT	CASTRLGQGRVAFF
TRBV5-6	few	TRBD1	17	TRBJ2-2	TGTGCCAGCAGCTTGTTTCGAAAGGGGGCGAGTTCCGGGGAGCTGTTTTTT	CASSLFRKGASSGELFF
TRBV27	.	.	14	TRBJ2-3	TGTGCCAGCAGTTCAACAGGTAGCACAGATACGCAGTATTTT	CASSSTGSTDTQYF
TRBV28	.	TRBD2	15	TRBJ2-3	TGTGCCAGCACAACCCCACTAGCGGGAACCGATACGCAGTATTTT	CASTTPLAGTDTQYF
TRBV18	.	.	14	TRBJ1-1	TGTGCCAGCTCACCACGGATGCGGGACACTGAAGCTTTCTTT	CASSPRMRDTEAFF
TRBV7-9	.	.	13	TRBJ1-1	TGTGCCAGCAGCCCATACTCAGACAGTGAAGCTTTCTTT	CASSPYSDSEAFF
TRBV5-1	.	.	16	TRBJ1-1	TGCGCCAGCAGCTCAAACCCTGGGGGGGGGAACACTGAAGCTTTCTTT	CASSSNPGGGNTEAFF
TRBV28	.	TRBD2	16	TRBJ2-7	TGTGCCAGCAGTCCCCTGGGGACTAGCGGAAACTACGAGCAGTACTTC	CASSPLGTSGNYEQYF
TRBV2	.	TRBD1	12	TRBJ1-2	TGTGCCATCGGGACAGATACTATGGCTGGCACCTTC	CAIGTDTMAGTF
TRBV29-1	.	.	14	TRBJ2-1	TGCAGCGTTCCCGAACGAGGAGTAGGCAATGAGCAGTTCTTC	CSVPERGVGNEQFF
TRBV4-1	once	.	12	TRBJ2-7	TGCGCCAGCAGCTCCCAGTCCCACGAGCAGTACTTC	CASSSQSHEQYF
TRBV27	.	TRBD2	16	TRBJ2-1	TGTGCCAGCAGTCCGATCCTAGCGGGGTGGGGGAATGAGCAGTTCTTC	CASSPILAGWGNEQFF
TRBV30	.	TRBD1	14	TRBJ2-7	TGTGCCTGGAGGGATGGACAGGGAGCCTACGAGCAGTACTTC	CAWRDGQGAYEQYF
TRBV7-3	.	TRBD2	14	TRBJ2-7	TGTGCCAGCAGCCGCGGACTAGCGGGCTACGAGCAGTACTTC	CASSRGLAGYEQYF
TRBV5-6	once	TRBD1	17	TRBJ1-1	TGTGCCAGCAGCTTAGACTTGGGGACAGTAACCCGCACTGAAGCTTTCTTT	CASSLDLGTVTRTEAFF
TRBV4-3	few	TRBD1	16	TRBJ2-1	TGCGCCAGCAGCCAACCCGACAGGGAAGAAAACAATGAGCAGTTCTTC	CASSQPDREENNEQFF
TRBV19	.	TRBD1	15	TRBJ2-1	TGTGCCAGTAGTACCGGACAGGGGGCGCCCAATGAGCAGTTCTTC	CASSTGQGAPNEQFF
TRBV11-1	.	TRBD1	15	TRBJ2-2	TGTGCCAGCAGTCACAGGGGGTTGAACACCGGGGAGCTGTTTTTT	CASSHRGLNTGELFF